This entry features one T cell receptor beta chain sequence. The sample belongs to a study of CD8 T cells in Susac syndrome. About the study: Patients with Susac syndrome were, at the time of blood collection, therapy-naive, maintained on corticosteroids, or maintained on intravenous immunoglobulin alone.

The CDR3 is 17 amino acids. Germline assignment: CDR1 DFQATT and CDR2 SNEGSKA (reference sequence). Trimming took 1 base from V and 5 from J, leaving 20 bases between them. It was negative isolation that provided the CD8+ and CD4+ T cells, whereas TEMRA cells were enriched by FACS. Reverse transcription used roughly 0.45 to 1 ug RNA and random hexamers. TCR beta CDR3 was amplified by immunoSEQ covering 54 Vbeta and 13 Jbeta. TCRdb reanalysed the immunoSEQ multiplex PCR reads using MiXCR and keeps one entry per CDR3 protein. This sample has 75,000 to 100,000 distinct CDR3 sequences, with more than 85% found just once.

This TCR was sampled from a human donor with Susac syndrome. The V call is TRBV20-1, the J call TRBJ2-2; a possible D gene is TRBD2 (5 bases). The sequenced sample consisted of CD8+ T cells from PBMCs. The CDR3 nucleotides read TGCAGTGCTAGAGCCGAGGCCGCACGGGATTTGACCGGGGAGCTGTTTTTT. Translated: CSARAEAARDLTGELFF.